This is a list of T cell receptor beta chains from one sample in a study of blood T cell repertoires in COVID-19. Sequencing used immunoSEQ multiplex PCR; TCRdb keeps in-frame clones, though not all of them. The repertoire includes over 200,000 clones, nearly 90% of them detected once, and approximately 16% sits in the top ten. The sample comprised PBMCs or T cells enriched from blood (not recorded which). These receptors all come from a man aged 25 to 40 who had been exposed to COVID-19. The CDR3 runs from the conserved cysteine through the conserved F or W. Fields, in order: clone size, J gene, D gene, V gene, CDR3 protein, CDR3 DNA. A D gene is named only where the DNA matches it firmly. Clone size is shown for a subset of rows, as once, few, many or a class of expanded clone.

size: -
J: TRBJ2-6
D: -
V: TRBV19
CDR3: CASSGTPRSSGANVLTF
DNA: TGTGCCAGTAGTGGGACACCGAGGAGCTCTGGGGCCAACGTCCTGACTTTC

size: -
J: TRBJ2-5
D: -
V: TRBV3-1/TRBV3-2
CDR3: CASSQVGGTVQETQYF
DNA: TGTGCCAGCAGCCAAGTAGGCGGGACAGTCCAAGAGACCCAGTACTTC

size: -
J: TRBJ1-2
D: TRBD1
V: TRBV27
CDR3: CASSAPGTGLNGYTF
DNA: TGTGCCAGCAGTGCCCCCGGGACAGGGCTCAATGGCTACACCTTC

size: -
J: TRBJ2-1
D: TRBD1
V: TRBV7-2
CDR3: CASSSRDRGLNEQFF
DNA: TGTGCCAGCAGCTCCCGGGACAGGGGCTTGAATGAGCAGTTCTTC

size: -
J: TRBJ1-3
D: -
V: TRBV7-9
CDR3: CASSLGTTGNTIYF
DNA: TGTGCCAGCAGCCTGGGGACAACTGGAAACACCATATATTTT

size: -
J: TRBJ2-5
D: TRBD2
V: TRBV29-1
CDR3: CSARPGLAGETQYF
DNA: TGCAGCGCCCGACCGGGACTAGCTGGCGAGACCCAGTACTTC

size: -
J: TRBJ1-2
D: TRBD1
V: TRBV4-3
CDR3: CASSQDRQGSLIYGYTF
DNA: TGCGCCAGCAGCCAAGATAGACAGGGGAGCCTTATTTATGGCTACACCTTC

size: -
J: TRBJ1-2
D: -
V: TRBV7-9
CDR3: CASSSSAVAGYTF
DNA: TGTGCCAGCAGCTCATCCGCCGTGGCAGGCTACACCTTC

size: few
J: TRBJ1-4
D: -
V: TRBV16
CDR3: CASSQSSEKLFF
DNA: TGTGCCAGCAGCCAATCAAGCGAAAAACTGTTTTTT

size: -
J: TRBJ1-5
D: -
V: TRBV9
CDR3: CASSVGVEGTGMSQPQHF
DNA: TGTGCCAGCAGCGTAGGGGTAGAGGGAACAGGGATGAGTCAGCCCCAGCATTTT

size: -
J: TRBJ1-1
D: -
V: TRBV4-1
CDR3: CASSQGPGLYTEAFF
DNA: TGCGCCAGCAGCCAAGGTCCAGGGCTGTACACTGAAGCTTTCTTT

size: -
J: TRBJ2-7
D: TRBD2
V: TRBV6-5
CDR3: CASSLSGGTYEQYF
DNA: TGTGCCAGCAGCCTATCGGGAGGGACCTACGAGCAGTACTTC

size: -
J: TRBJ2-7
D: TRBD2
V: TRBV5-1
CDR3: CASSTMGLAGPEGEQYF
DNA: TGCGCCAGCAGCACTATGGGACTAGCGGGGCCGGAGGGCGAGCAGTACTTC

size: -
J: TRBJ1-1
D: -
V: TRBV7-2
CDR3: CASSPNRGDTEAFF
DNA: TGTGCCAGCAGCCCTAATCGAGGTGACACTGAAGCTTTCTTT

size: -
J: TRBJ1-5
D: -
V: TRBV19
CDR3: CASSISRGDQPQHF
DNA: TGTGCCAGTAGTATATCCCGGGGAGATCAGCCCCAGCATTTT